Listed below are T cell receptor beta chains from one sample, sequenced in a study of CD8 T cells in ankylosing spondylitis. MiXCR, applied by TCRdb to the 5' RACE reads, yields one record per CDR3 protein. There are around 180,000 distinct CDR3 sequences in the sample; about 18% occur only once, and around 4% lies in the top ten. The material sequenced was blood, either unsorted or a sorted T cell fraction (not recorded which). The origin of the receptors is a male donor between 5 and 29 years old with ankylosing spondylitis or in good health (not recorded which). Each CDR3 is given with its conserved first and last residue. A row's size may be missing; if present it is once, few, many or a size class.

cdr3_aa | clone_size | cdr3_length | v_call
CASARAGGTNQPQHF | many | 15 | TRBV12-3/TRBV12-4
CASSPQTGPTEAFF | many | 14 | TRBV12-3/TRBV12-4
CSVGWTGAYEQYF | many | 13 | TRBV29-1
CSVEDPSARAYNEQFF | many | 16 | TRBV29-1
CASSDSSADTQYF | once | 13 | TRBV6-4
CASSQDLVNYEQYF | many | 14 | TRBV4-3
CASSDSEGAEAFF | many | 13 | TRBV6-4
CSARSGTDNEQFF | many | 13 | TRBV20-1
CASILVGEGQYNEQFF | NA | 16 | TRBV7-9
CASSLRERLEGFF | few | 13 | TRBV7-8
CASSRTGANRETQYF | few | 15 | TRBV4-1
CASSPYTDYGYTF | many | 13 | TRBV18
CASSLARLNTDTQYF | NA | 15 | TRBV12-3/TRBV12-4
CSAISRLAGERDTQYF | many | 16 | TRBV20-1
CASSLAGDSTGELFF | many | 15 | TRBV6-2/TRBV6-3
CAISVNPNLGGTNEQYF | many | 17 | TRBV10-3
CASSDGGWGYNEQFF | many | 15 | TRBV6-4
CASSPPGGRTYEQYF | once | 15 | TRBV18
CASSAVNGDEQYF | many | 13 | TRBV25-1
CASSPDVYKTGSGQPQHF | many | 18 | TRBV18
CSASPSTGSTDTQYF | NA | 15 | TRBV20-1
CASSYRAGGNYEQYF | many | 15 | TRBV6-2/TRBV6-3
CASRGSSPDTQYF | many | 13 | TRBV5-4
CASSLEAGTEGSAEKLFF | many | 18 | TRBV7-8
CASSIDRGRTGELFF | many | 15 | TRBV12-3/TRBV12-4
CASSLVEGKTQYF | many | 13 | TRBV5-4
CASSQDPSSYEQYF | NA | 14 | TRBV3-1